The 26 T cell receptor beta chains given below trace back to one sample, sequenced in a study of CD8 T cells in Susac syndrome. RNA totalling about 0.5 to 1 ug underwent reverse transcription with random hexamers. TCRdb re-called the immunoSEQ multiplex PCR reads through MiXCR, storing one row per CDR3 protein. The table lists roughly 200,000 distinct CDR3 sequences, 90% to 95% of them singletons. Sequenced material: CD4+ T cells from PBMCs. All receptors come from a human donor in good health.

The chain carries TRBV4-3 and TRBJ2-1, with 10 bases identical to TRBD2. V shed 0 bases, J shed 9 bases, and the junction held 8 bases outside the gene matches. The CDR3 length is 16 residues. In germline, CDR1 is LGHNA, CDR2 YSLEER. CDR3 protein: CASSQDPTSGVGEQFF. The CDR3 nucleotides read TGCGCCAGCAGCCAAGATCCCACTAGCGGGGTCGGTGAGCAGTTCTTC.

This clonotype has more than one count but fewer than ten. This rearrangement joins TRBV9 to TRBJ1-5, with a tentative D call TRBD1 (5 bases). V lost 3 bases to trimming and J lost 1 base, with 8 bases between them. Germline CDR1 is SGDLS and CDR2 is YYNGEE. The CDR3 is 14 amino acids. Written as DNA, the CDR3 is TGTGCCAGCAGCGGGCAGGGAAGCAATCAGCCCCAGCATTTT. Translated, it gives CASSGQGSNQPQHF.

CDR3 coding DNA: TGTGCCAGCAGTCAGTCTATTAGCAACAATCAGCCCCAGCATTTT. Translating gives CASSQSISNNQPQHF. The chain is built from TRBV3-1 and TRBJ1-5; D not resolved. In germline, CDR1 is LGHDT, CDR2 YNNKEL (reference sequence). V lost 6 bases and J 3 bases, leaving 15 bases between the germline ends. This CDR3 has 15 residues.

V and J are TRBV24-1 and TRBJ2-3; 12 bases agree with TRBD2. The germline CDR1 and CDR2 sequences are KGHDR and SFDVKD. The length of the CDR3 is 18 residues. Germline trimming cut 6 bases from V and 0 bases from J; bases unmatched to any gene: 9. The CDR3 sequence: CATSPTAGTSGSTDTQYF. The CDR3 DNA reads TGTGCCACCAGTCCAACCGCCGGGACTAGCGGGAGCACAGATACGCAGTATTTT.

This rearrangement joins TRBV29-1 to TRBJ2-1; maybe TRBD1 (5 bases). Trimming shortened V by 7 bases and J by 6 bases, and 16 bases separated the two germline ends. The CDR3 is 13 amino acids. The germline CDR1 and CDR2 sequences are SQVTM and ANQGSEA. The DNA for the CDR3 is TGCAGCGAGACCTCCACAACAGGCAATGAGCAGTTCTTC. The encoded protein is CSETSTTGNEQFF.

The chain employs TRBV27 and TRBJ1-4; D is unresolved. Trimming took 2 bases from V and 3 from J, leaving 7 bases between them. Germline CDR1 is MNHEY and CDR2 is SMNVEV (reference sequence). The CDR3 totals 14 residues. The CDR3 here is CASSLRGSNEKLFF. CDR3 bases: TGTGCCAGCAGTTTACGAGGGTCTAATGAAAAACTGTTTTTT.

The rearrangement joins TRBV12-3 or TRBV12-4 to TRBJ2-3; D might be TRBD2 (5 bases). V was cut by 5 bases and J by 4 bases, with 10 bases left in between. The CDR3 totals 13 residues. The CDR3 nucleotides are TGTGCCAGCAGTCCTAGCCCTTCAGATACGCAGTATTTT. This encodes CASSPSPSDTQYF.

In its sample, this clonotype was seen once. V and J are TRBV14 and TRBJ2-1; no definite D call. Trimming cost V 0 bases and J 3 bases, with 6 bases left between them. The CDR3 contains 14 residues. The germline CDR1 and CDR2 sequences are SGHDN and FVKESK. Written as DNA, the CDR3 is TGTGCCAGCAGCCAAGAAATAAGCTACAATGAGCAGTTCTTC. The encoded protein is CASSQEISYNEQFF.

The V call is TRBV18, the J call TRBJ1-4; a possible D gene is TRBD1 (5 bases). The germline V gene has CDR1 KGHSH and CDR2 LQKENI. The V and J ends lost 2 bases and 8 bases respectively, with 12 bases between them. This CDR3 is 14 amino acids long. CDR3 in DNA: TGTGCCAGCTCACCAGGGGACGAGGACGAAAAACTGTTTTTT. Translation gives CASSPGDEDEKLFF. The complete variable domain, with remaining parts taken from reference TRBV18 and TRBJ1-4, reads NAGVMQNPRHLVRRRGQEARLRCSPMKGHSHVYWYRQLPEEGLKFMVYLQKENIIDESGMPKERFSAEFPKEGPSILRIQQVVRGDSAAYFCASSPGDEDEKLFFGSGTQLSVL.

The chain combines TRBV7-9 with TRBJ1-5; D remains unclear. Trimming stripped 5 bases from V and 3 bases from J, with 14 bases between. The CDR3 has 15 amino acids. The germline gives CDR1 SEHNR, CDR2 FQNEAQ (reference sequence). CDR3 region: CASSDVRAPNQPQHF. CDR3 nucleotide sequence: TGTGCCAGCAGCGACGTTAGGGCCCCCAATCAGCCCCAGCATTTT.

CDR3 loop: CASSPMHRDTQYF. The CDR3 bases are TGTGCCAGCAGCCCGATGCACCGGGATACGCAGTATTTT. The J gene is TRBJ2-3, the V gene TRBV14; D unclear. V was clipped by 4 bases and J by 6 bases, with 11 bases between them. CDR1 is SGHDN and CDR2 is FVKESK in the germline V gene. The CDR3 contains 13 residues. Drawing the rest from reference TRBV14 and TRBJ2-3, the complete variable domain is EAGVTQFPSHSVIEKGQTVTLRCDPISGHDNLYWYRRVMGKEIKFLLHFVKESKQDESGMPNNRFLAERTGGTYSTLKVQPAELEDSGVYFCASSPMHRDTQYFGPGTRLTVL.

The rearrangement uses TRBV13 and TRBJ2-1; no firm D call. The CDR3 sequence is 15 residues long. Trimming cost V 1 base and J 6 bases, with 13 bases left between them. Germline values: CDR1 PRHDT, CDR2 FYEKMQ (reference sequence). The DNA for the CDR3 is TGTGCCAGCAGCTTAGCAGATCCGAGTCTCAATGAGCAGTTCTTC. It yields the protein CASSLADPSLNEQFF.

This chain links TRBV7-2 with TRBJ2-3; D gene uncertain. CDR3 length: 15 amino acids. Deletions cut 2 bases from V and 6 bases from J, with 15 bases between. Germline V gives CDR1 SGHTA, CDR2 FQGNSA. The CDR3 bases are TGTGCCAGCAGCTTATACACCTCCCTGGGGGATACGCAGTATTTT. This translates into CASSLYTSLGDTQYF.

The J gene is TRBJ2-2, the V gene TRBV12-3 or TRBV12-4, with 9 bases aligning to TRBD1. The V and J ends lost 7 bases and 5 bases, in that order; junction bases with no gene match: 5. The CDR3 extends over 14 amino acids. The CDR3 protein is CASTTGQGTGELFF. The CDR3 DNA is TGTGCCAGCACCACGGGACAGGGTACCGGGGAGCTGTTTTTT.

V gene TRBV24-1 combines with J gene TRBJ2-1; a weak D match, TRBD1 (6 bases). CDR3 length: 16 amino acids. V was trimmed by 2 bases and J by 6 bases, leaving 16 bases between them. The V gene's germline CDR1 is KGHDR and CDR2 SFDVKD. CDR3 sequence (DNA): TGTGCCACCAGTGATTGGCCAGGGGCTAGAGTCAATGAGCAGTTCTTC. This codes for CATSDWPGARVNEQFF.

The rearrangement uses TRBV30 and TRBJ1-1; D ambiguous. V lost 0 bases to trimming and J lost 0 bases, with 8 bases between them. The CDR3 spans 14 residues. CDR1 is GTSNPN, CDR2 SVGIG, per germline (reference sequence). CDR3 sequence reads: CAWSVLAMNTEAFF. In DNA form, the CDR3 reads TGTGCCTGGAGTGTATTAGCGATGAACACTGAAGCTTTCTTT.

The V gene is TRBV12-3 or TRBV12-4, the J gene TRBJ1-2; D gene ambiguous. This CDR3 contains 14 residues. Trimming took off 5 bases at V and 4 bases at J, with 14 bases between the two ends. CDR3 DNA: TGTGCCAGCAGTCGAGATCACACGGGCTATGGCTACACCTTC. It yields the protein CASSRDHTGYGYTF.

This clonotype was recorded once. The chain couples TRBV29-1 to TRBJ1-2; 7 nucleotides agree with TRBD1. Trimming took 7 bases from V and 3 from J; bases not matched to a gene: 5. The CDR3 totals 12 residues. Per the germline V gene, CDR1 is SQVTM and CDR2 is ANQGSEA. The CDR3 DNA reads TGCAGCGGTACCGGGACAGACTATGGCTACACCTTC. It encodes CSGTGTDYGYTF.

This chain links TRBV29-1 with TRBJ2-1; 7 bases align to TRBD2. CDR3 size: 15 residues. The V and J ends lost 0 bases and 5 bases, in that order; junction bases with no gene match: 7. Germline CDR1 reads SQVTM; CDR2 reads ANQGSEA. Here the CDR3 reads CSVEDREVRNNEQFF. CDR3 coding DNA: TGCAGCGTTGAAGATCGGGAGGTGCGGAACAATGAGCAGTTCTTC.

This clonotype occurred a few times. The CDR3: CASSPTAGSGNTIYF. In DNA, the CDR3 is TGTGCCAGCAGCCCCACAGCCGGCTCTGGAAACACCATATATTTT. The chain recombines TRBV7-2 with TRBJ1-3, with D hard to call. The CDR3 covers 15 residues. V lost 5 bases to trimming and J lost 0 bases, with 11 bases between them. CDR1 and CDR2 from the germline V gene are SGHTA and FQGNSA.

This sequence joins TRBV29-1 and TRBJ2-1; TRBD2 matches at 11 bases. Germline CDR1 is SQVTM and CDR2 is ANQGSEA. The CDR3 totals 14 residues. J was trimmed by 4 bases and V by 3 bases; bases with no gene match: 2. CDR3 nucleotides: TGCAGCGTTGAGGGACTAGCGGAGTACAATGAGCAGTTCTTC. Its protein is CSVEGLAEYNEQFF.

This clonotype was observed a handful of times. The CDR3 DNA sequence: TGTGCCAGCTCACCAGGGCTAGCGGATTACAATGAGCAGTTCTTC. This translates into CASSPGLADYNEQFF. The chain uses TRBV18 and TRBJ2-1, with 7 bases aligning to TRBD2. CDR3 size: 15 residues. V shed 2 bases, J shed 4 bases, and the junction held 5 bases outside the gene matches. Germline CDR1 KGHSH, CDR2 LQKENI.

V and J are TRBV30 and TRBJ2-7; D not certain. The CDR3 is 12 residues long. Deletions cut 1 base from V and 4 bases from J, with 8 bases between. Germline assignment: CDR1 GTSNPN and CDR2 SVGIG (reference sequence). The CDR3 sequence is CAWSDDGYEQYV. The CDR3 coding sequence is TGTGCCTGGAGTGATGACGGGTACGAGCAGTACGTC.

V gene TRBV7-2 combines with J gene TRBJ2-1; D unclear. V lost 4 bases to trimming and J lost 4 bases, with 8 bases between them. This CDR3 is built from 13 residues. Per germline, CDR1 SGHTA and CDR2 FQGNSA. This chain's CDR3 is CASSSPGYNEQFF. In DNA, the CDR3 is TGTGCCAGCAGCTCCCCCGGATACAATGAGCAGTTCTTC.

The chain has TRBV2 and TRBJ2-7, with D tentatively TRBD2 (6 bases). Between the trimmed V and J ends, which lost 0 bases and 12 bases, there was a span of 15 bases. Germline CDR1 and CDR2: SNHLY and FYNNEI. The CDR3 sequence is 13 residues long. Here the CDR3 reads CASSEALRRVMYV. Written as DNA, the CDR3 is TGTGCCAGCAGTGAAGCGCTTCGGAGGGTGATGTACGTC.

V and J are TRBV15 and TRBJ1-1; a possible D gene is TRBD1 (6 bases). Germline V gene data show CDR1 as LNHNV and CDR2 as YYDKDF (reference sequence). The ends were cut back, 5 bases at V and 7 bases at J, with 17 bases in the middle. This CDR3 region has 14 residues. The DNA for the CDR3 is TGTGCCACCAGCTTTTTTAGGGGGGTGAGTGAAGCTTTCTTT. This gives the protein CATSFFRGVSEAFF. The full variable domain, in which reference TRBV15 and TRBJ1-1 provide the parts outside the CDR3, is DAMVIQNPRYQVTQFGKPVTLSCSQTLNHNVMYWYQQKSSQAPKLLFHYYDKDFNNEADTPDNFQSRRPNTSFCFLDIRSPGLGDTAMYLCATSFFRGVSEAFFGQGTRLTVV.